This passage covers 3 T cell receptor beta chains from one sample sequenced in a study of blood T cell repertoires in COVID-19 (dated by TCRdb to the early 2020s). The library was made by the immunoSEQ multiplex PCR assay. As stored in TCRdb, this immuneACCESS dataset retains in-frame rearrangements with V and J assigned. A fraction of the clones does not appear; measured against another copy, unresolved V genes explain less than half of the discrepancy, and the remainder lacks a known reason. For this sample there are around 250,000 clones; approximately 88% appear just once. The top ten constitute 0.85% to 0.95% of the sample. Source material: peripheral blood. These receptors were obtained from a woman in her forties who had recovered from COVID-19.

V usage is TRBV15 and J usage is TRBJ2-3, with unresolved D. Between the trimmed V and J ends, which lost 0 bases and 2 bases, there was a span of 12 bases. The CDR3 runs 16 residues. Germline V gives CDR1 LNHNV, CDR2 YYDKDF (reference sequence). The CDR3 is CATSRDNGGNTDTQYF. CDR3 DNA: TGTGCCACCAGCAGAGACAACGGCGGAAACACAGATACGCAGTATTTT.

The chain carries TRBV7-2 and TRBJ2-1; 8 positions agree with TRBD1. The CDR3 totals 11 residues. CDR1 SGHTA and CDR2 FQGNSA come from the germline V gene. This CDR3 reads CGTGSGNEQFF. The CDR3, as DNA: TGTGGGACAGGGTCGGGCAATGAGCAGTTCTTC.

This chain links TRBV25-1 with TRBJ2-1, with D possibly TRBD1 on 7 matching bases. This CDR3 is built from 13 residues. The germline V and J ends were trimmed by 3 bases and 10 bases, with 13 bases remaining between them. The germline gives CDR1 MGHDK, CDR2 SYGVNS. The CDR3, as DNA: TGTGCCAGCAGTGAGCCCAGGGGGGAGGAGCAGTTCTTC. Protein: CASSEPRGEEQFF.